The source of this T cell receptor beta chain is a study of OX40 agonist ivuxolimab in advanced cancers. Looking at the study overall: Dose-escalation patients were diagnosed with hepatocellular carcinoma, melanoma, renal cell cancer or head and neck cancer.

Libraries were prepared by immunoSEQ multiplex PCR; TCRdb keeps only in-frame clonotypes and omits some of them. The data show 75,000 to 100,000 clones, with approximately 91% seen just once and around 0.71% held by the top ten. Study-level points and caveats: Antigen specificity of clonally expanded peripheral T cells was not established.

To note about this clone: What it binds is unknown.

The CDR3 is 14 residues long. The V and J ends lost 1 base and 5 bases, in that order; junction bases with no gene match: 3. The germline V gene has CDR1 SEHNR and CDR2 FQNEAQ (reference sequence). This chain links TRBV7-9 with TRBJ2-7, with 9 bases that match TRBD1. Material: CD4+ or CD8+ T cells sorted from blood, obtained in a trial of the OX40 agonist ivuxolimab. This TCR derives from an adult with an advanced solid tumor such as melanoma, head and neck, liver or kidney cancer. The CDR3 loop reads CASSLGQGVHEQYF. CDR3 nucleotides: TGTGCCAGCAGCTTAGGACAGGGGGTCCACGAGCAGTACTTC.